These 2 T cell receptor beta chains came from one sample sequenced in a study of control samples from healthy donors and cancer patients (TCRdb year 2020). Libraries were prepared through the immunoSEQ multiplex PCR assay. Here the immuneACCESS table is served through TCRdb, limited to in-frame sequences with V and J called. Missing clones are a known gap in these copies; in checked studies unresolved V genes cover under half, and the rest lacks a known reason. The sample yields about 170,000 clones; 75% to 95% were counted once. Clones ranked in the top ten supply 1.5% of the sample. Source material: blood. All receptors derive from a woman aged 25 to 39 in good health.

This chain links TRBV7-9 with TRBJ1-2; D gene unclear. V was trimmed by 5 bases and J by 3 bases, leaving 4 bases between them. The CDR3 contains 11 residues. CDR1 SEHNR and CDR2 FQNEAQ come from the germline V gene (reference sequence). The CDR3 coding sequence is TGTGCCAGCAGCCCAGACTATGGCTACACCTTC. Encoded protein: CASSPDYGYTF.

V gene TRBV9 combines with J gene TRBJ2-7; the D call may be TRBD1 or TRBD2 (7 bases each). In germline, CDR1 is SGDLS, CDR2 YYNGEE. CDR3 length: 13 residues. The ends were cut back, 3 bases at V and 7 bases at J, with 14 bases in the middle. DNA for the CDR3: TGTGCCAGCAGCGGGGAGGGGGCGCGGGAGCAGTACTTC. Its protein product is CASSGEGAREQYF.